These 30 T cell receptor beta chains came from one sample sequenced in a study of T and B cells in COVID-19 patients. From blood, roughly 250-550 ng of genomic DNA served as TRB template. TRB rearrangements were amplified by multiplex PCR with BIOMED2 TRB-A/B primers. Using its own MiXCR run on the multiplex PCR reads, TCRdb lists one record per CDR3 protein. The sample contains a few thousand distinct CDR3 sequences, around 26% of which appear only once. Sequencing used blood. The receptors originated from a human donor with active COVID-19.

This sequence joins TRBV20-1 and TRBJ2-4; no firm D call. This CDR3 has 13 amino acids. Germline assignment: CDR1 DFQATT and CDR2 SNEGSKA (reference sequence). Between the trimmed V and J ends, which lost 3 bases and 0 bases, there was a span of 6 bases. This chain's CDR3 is CSARGIAKNIQYF. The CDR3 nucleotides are TGCAGTGCTAGGGGGATAGCCAAAAACATTCAGTACTTC.

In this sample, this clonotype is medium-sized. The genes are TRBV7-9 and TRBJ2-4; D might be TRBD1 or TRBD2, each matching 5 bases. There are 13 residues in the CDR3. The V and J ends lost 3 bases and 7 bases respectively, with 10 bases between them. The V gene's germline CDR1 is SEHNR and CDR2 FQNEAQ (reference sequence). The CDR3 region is CASSFEGYNIQYF. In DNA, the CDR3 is TGTGCCAGCAGCTTCGAGGGGTACAACATTCAGTACTTC.

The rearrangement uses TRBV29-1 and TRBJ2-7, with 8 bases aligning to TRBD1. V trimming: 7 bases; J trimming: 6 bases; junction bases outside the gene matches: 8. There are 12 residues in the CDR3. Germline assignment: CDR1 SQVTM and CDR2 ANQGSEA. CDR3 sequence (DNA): TGCAGCGCCGCGACAGGGGTCCGCGAGCAGTACTTC. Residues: CSAATGVREQYF.

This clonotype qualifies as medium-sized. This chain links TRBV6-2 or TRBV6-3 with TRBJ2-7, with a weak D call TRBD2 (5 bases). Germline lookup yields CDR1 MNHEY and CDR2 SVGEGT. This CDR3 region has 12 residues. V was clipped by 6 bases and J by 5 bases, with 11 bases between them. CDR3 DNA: TGTGCCAGCAGCCAGTCGAGGGACGAGCAGTACTTC. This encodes CASSQSRDEQYF.

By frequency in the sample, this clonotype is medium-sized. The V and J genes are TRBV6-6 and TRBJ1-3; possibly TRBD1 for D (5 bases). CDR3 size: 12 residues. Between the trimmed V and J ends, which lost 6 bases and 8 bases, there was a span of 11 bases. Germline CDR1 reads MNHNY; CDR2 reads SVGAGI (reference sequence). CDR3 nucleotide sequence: TGTGCCAGCAGGGGGGGAGAGGACACCATATATTTT. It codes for CASRGGEDTIYF.

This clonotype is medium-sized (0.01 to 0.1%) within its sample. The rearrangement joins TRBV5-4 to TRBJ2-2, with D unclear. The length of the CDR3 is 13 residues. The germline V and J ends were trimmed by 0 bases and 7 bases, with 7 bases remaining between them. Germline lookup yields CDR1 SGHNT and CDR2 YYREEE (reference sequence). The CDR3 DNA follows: TGTGCCAGCAGCTTGGTCCCGATCGGGGAGCTGTTTTTT. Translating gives CASSLVPIGELFF.

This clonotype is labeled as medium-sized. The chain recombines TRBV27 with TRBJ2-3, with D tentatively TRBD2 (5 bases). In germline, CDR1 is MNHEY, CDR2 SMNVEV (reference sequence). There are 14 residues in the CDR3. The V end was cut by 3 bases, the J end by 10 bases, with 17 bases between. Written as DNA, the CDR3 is TGTGCCAGCAGTTTCCAAGGACTCGACATGCCGCAGTATTTT. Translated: CASSFQGLDMPQYF.

CDR3: CSARDLMAQLAKNIQYF. In DNA, the CDR3 is TGCAGTGCTAGAGATCTTATGGCCCAACTAGCCAAAAACATTCAGTACTTC. The chain joins TRBV20-1 to TRBJ2-4; D uncertain. The CDR3 has 17 residues. CDR1 is DFQATT and CDR2 is SNEGSKA in the germline V gene (reference sequence). Trimming shortened V by 0 bases and J by 0 bases, and 15 bases separated the two germline ends.

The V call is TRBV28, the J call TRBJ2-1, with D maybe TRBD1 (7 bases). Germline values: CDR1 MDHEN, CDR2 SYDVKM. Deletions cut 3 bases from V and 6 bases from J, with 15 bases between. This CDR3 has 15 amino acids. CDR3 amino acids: CASSLSGQGGNEQFF. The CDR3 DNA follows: TGTGCCAGCAGTTTGTCCGGGCAGGGGGGCAATGAGCAGTTCTTC.

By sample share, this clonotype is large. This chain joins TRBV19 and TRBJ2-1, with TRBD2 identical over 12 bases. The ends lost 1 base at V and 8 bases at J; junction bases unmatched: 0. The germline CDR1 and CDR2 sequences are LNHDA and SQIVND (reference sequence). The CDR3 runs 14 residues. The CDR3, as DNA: TGTGCCAGTAGTATAGGGACTAGCGGGGATGAGCAGTTCTTC. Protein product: CASSIGTSGDEQFF.

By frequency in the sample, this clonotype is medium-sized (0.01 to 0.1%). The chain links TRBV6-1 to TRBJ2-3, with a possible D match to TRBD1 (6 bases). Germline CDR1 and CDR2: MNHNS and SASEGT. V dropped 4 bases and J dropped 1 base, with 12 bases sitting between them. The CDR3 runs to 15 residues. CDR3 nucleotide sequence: TGTGCCAGCAGTGTAGAACAGGGCCGCACAGATACGCAGTATTTT. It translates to CASSVEQGRTDTQYF.

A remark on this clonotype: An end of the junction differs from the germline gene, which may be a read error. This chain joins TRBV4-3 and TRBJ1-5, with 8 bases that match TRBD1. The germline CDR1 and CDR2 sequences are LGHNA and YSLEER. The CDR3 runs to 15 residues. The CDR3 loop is CASSQGQGTNQPQHF. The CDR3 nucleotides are TGTGCCAGCAGCCAAGGACAGGGCACCAATCAGCCCCAGCATTTT.

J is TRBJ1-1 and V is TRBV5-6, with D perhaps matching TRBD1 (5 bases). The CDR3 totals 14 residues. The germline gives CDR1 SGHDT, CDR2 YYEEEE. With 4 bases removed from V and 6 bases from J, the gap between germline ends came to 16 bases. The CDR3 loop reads CASSRQSFKSEAFF. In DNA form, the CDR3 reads TGTGCCAGCAGCCGACAGAGTTTTAAGTCTGAAGCTTTCTTT.

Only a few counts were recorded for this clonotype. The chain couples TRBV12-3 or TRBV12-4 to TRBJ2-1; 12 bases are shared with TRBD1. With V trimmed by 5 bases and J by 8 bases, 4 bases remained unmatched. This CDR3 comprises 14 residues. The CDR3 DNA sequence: TGTGCCAGCAGTGTGGGACAGGGGGCGCATGAGCAGTTCTTC. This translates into CASSVGQGAHEQFF.

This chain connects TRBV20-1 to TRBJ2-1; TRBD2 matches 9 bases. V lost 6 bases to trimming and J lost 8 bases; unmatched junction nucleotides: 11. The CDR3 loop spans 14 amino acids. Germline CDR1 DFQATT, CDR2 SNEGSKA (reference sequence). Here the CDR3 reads CSARRGGRADEQFF. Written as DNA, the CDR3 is TGCAGTGCACGCCGCGGCGGGAGGGCCGATGAGCAGTTCTTC.

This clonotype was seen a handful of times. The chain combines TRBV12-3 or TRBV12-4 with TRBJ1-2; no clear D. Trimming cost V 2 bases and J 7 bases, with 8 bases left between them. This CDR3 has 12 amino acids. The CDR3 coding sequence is TGTGCCAGCAGTTTAAGTAGCGGTGGCTACACCTTC. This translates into CASSLSSGGYTF.

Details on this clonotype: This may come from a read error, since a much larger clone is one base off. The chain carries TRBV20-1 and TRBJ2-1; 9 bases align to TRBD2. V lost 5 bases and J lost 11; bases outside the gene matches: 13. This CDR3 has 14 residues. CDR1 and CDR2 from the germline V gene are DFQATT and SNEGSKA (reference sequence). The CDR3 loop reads CSAQGLAGRNKQFF. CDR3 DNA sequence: TGCAGTGCTCAAGGGCTAGCGGGAAGAAATAAGCAGTTCTTC.

The CDR3 protein is CASSRDREGTDTQYF. CDR3 DNA: TGCGCCAGTTCCCGGGACAGGGAGGGAACAGATACGCAGTATTTT. The chain couples TRBV5-1 to TRBJ2-3; 9 bases are shared with TRBD1. Germline assignment: CDR1 SGHRS and CDR2 YFSETQ. CDR3 length: 15 amino acids. V shed 8 bases and J 3 bases; nucleotides not matched to a gene: 10.

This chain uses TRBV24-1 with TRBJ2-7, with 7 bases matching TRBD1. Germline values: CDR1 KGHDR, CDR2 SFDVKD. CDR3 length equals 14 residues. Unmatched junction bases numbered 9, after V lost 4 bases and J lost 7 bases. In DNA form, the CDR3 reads TGTGCCACCAGTGAACTGAGGGACAGCGATGAGCAGTACTTC. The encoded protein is CATSELRDSDEQYF.

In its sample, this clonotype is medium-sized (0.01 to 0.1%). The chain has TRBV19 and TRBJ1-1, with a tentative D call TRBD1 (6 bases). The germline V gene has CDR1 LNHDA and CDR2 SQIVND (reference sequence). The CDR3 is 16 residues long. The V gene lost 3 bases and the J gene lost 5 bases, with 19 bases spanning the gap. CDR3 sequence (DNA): TGTGCCAGTAGTATGGGTGGACAGACCCTAAAAACTGAAGCTTTCTTT. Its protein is CASSMGGQTLKTEAFF.

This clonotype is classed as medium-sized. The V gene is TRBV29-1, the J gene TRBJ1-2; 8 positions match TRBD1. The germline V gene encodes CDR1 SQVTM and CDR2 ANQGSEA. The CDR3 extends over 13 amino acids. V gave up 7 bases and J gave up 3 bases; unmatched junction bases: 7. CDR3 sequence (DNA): TGCAGCGCCCGACAGGGGCTATACTATGGCTACACCTTC. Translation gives CSARQGLYYGYTF.

CDR3 residues: CASSPRQGTTGELFF. CDR3 nucleotides: TGTGCCAGCAGCCCCCGGCAGGGCACCACCGGGGAGCTGTTTTTT. This chain uses TRBV4-2 with TRBJ2-2, with a possible D match to TRBD1 (5 bases). Per the germline V gene, CDR1 is LGHNA and CDR2 is YNFKEQ. This CDR3 region has 15 residues. The V gene lost 4 bases and the J gene lost 4 bases, with 13 bases spanning the gap.

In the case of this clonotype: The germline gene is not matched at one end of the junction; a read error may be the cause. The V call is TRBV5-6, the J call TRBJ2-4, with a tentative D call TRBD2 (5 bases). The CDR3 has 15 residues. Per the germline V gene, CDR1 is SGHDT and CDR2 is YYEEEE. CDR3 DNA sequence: TGCGCCAGCAGCCAAGAGAGGGATCCCCCTCGGATTCAGTACTTC. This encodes CASSQERDPPRIQYF.

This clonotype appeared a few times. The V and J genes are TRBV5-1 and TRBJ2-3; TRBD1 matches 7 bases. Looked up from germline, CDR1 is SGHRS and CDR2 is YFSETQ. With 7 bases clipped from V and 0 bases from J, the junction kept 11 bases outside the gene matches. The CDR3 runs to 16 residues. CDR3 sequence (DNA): TGCGCCAGCGGGCTCCAGGGACAGCGTAGCACAGATACGCAGTATTTT. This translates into CASGLQGQRSTDTQYF.

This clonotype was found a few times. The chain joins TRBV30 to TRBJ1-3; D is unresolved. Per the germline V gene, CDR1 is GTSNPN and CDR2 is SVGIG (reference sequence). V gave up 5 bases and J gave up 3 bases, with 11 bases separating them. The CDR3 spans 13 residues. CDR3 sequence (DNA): TGTGCCTGGGGGTTGGAGGTTGGAAACACCATATATTTT. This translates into CAWGLEVGNTIYF.

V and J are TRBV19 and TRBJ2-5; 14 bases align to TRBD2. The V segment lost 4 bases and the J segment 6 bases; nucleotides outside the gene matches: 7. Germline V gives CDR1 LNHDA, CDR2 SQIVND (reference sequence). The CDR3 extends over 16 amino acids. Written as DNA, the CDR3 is TGTGCCAGTAGTAAGACTAGCGGGAGGGCCGAAAAGACCCAGTACTTC. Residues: CASSKTSGRAEKTQYF.

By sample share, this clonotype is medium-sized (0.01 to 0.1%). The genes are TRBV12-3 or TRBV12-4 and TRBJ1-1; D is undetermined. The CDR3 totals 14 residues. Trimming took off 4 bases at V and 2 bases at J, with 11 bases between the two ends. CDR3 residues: CASSSSYKNTEAFF. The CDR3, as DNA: TGTGCCAGCAGTTCTTCTTACAAAAACACTGAAGCTTTCTTT.

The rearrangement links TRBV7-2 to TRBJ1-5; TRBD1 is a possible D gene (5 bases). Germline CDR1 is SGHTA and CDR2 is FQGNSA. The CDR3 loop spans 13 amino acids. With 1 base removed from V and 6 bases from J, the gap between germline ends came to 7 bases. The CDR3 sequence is CASSLGDLQPQHF. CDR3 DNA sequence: TGTGCCAGCAGCTTAGGGGACCTTCAGCCCCAGCATTTT.

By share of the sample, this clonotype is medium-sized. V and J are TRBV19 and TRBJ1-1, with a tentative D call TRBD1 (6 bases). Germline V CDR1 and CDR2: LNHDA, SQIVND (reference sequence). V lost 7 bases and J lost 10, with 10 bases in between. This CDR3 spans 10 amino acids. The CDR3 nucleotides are TGTGCCAGTATGAGGGGGGCAGCTTTCTTT. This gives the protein CASMRGAAFF. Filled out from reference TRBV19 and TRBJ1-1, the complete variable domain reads DGGITQSPKYLFRKEGQNVTLSCEQNLNHDAMYWYRQDPGQGLRLIYYSQIVNDFQKGDIAEGYSVSREKKESFPLTVTSAQKNPTAFYLCASMRGAAFFGQGTRLTVV.

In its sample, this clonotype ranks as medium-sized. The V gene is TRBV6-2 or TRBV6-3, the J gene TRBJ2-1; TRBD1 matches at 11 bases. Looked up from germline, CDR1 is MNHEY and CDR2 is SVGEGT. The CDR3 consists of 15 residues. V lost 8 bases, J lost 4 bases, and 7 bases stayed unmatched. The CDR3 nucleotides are TGTGCCAGCCGCTGGGGGACAGGGGGTTACAATGAGCAGTTCTTC. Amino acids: CASRWGTGGYNEQFF.